The clone carrying this TCR beta chain was found a few times. The antigen is undetermined. One entry per CDR3 protein results from TCRdb running MiXCR on the 5' RACE reads. Of about 55,000 distinct CDR3 sequences listed, less than 5% are singletons. With 6 bases removed from V and 5 bases from J, the gap between germline ends came to 4 bases. The CDR3 is 10 amino acids. Germline values: CDR1 MNHNS, CDR2 SASEGT. This record belongs to a study of neurological immune-mediated disorders. Broader study findings: Among expanded clones, no CDR3 amino acid sequences were shared across subjects, a pattern suggesting private repertoires in all groups. The study phylogenetically grouped the repertoires of 18 of 34 multiple sclerosis patients into one related-CDR3 cluster, a possible signature. The most TCR clonal expansion was seen in HTLV-1-associated myelopathy, whereas the least was seen in multiple sclerosis, below the level in healthy controls.

Sequencing used PBMCs. The rearrangement links TRBV6-1 to TRBJ1-2; D is unclear. The TCR sequence derives from a man between 45 and 60 years old with multiple sclerosis. The CDR3 protein is CASSFYGYTF. Written as DNA, the CDR3 is TGTGCCAGCAGCTTTTATGGCTACACCTTC.